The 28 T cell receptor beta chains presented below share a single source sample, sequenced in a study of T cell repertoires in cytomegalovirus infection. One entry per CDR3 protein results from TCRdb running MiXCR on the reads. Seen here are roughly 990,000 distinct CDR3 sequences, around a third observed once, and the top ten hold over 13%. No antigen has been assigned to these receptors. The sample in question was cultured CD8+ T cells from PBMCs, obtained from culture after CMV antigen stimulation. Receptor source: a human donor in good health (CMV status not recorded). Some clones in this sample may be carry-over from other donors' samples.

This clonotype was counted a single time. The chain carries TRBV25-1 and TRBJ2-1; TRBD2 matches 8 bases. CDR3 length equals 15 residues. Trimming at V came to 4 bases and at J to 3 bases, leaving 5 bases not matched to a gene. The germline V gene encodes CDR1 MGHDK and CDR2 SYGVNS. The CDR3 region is CASSGRGGGYNEQFF. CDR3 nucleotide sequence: TGTGCCAGCAGTGGTCGGGGGGGAGGCTACAATGAGCAGTTCTTC.

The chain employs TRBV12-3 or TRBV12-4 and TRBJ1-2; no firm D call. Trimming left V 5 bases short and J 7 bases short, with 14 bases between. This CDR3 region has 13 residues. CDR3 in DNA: TGTGCCAGCAGTCCCCCGACAATATTTGGCTACACCTTC. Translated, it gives CASSPPTIFGYTF.

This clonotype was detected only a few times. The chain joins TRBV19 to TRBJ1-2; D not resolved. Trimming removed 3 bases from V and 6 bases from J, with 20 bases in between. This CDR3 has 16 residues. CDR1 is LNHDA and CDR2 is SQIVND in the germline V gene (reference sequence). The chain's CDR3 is CASSIAWSSTLDGYTF. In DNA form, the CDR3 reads TGTGCCAGTAGTATCGCGTGGTCCAGTACATTAGATGGCTACACCTTC.

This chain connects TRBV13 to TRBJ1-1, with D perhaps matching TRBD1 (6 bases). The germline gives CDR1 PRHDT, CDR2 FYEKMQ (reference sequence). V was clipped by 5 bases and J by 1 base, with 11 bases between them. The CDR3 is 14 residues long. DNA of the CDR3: TGTGCCAGCAGCAACAGGGCGAGGAACACTGAAGCTTTCTTT. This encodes CASSNRARNTEAFF.

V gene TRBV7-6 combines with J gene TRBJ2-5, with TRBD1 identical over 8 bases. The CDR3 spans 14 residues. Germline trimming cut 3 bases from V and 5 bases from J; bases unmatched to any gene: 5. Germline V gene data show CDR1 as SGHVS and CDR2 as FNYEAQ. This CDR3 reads CASSLGQAVETQYF. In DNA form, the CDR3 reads TGTGCCAGCAGCTTGGGACAGGCAGTGGAGACCCAGTACTTC.

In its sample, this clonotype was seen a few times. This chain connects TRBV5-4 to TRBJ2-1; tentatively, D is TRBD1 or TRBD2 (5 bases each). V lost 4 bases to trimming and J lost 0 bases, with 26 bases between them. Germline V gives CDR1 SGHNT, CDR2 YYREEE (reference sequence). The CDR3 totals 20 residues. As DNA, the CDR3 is TGTGCCAGCAGCCCCGGAGGCGGTACTAAGGGGCTTAGCTCCTACAATGAGCAGTTCTTC. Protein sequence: CASSPGGGTKGLSSYNEQFF.

CDR3 residues: CASSHGGANYGYTF. CDR3 bases: TGCGCCAGCTCCCATGGCGGCGCTAACTATGGCTACACCTTC. The chain employs TRBV4-3 and TRBJ1-2, with D unresolved. CDR3 length equals 14 residues. Germline V gives CDR1 LGHNA, CDR2 YSLEER. Trimming took off 8 bases at V and 0 bases at J, with 13 bases between the two ends.

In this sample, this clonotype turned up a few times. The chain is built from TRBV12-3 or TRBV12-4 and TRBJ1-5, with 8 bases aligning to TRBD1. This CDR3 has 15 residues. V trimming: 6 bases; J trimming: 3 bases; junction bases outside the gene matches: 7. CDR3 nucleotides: TGTGCCAGCAGCGTCGACAGGGGCCCCAATCAGCCCCAGCATTTT. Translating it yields CASSVDRGPNQPQHF.

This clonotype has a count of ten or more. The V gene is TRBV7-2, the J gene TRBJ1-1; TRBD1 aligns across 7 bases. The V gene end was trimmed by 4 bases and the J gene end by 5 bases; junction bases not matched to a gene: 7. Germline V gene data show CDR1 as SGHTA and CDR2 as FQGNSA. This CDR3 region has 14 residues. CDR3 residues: CASSYLNRGTEAFF. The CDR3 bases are TGTGCCAGCAGCTACCTTAACAGGGGAACTGAAGCTTTCTTT.

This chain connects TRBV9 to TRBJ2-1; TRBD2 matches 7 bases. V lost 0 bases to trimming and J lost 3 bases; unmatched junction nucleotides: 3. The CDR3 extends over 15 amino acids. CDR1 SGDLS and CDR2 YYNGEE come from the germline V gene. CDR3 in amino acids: CASSVAAGDYNEQFF. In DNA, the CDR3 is TGTGCCAGCAGCGTAGCTGCGGGGGACTACAATGAGCAGTTCTTC.

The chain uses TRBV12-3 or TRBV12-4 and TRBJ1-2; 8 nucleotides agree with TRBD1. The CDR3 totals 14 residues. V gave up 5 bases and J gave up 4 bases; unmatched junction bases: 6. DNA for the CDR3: TGTGCCAGCAGTCCAGGGGGCGCGCGCTATGGCTACACCTTC. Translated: CASSPGGARYGYTF.

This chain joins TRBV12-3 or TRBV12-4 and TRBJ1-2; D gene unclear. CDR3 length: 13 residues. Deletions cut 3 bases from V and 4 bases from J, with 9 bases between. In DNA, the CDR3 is TGTGCCAGCAGTTTCGGCTCGATCTATGGCTACACCTTC. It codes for CASSFGSIYGYTF.

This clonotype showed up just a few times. CDR3 DNA: TGTGCCAGCAGCCCTAGTGGGGACCCAAATCAGCCCCAGCATTTT. Residues: CASSPSGDPNQPQHF. V gene TRBV6-8 combines with J gene TRBJ1-5; D is possibly TRBD1 (5 bases). The ends were cut back, 6 bases at V and 4 bases at J, with 16 bases in the middle. CDR3 size: 15 residues. Germline lookup yields CDR1 MNHGY and CDR2 SAAAGT.

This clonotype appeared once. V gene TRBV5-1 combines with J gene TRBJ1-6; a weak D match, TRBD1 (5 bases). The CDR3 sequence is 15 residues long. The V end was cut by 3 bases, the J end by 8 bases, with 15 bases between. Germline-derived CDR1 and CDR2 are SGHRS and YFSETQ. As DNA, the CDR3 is TGCGCCAGCAGCTCCGGGACGCCGGGTGATTCACCCCTCCACTTT. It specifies CASSSGTPGDSPLHF.

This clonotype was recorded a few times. CDR3 in DNA: TGCGCCAGCAGCCCGAAGGACGGGGTGGACACCATATATTTT. Protein sequence: CASSPKDGVDTIYF. The chain couples TRBV4-3 to TRBJ1-3, with D uncertain. The V and J ends lost 4 bases and 8 bases respectively, with 15 bases between them. The CDR3 consists of 14 residues. CDR1 is LGHNA, CDR2 YSLEER, per germline.

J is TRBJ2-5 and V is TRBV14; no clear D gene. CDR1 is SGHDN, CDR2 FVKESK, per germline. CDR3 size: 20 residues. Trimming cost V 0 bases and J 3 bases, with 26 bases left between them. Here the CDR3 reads CASSQDNWAPSQIRKETQYF. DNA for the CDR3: TGTGCCAGCAGCCAAGATAATTGGGCGCCTTCACAGATCCGAAAAGAGACCCAGTACTTC.

The CDR3 DNA sequence: TGTGCCAGCAGCGTGGACAGGCACCTCGAGCAGTACGTC. Translating it yields CASSVDRHLEQYV. This chain links TRBV9 with TRBJ2-7; 7 bases map to TRBD1. From germline, CDR1 is SGDLS and CDR2 YYNGEE. V shed 2 bases, J shed 6 bases, and the junction held 5 bases outside the gene matches. The CDR3 has 13 amino acids.

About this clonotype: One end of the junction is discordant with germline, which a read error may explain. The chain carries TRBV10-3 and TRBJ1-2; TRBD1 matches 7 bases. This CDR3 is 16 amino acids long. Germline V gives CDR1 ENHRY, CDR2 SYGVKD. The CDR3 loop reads CAISESTGVPNYDYTF. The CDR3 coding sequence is TGTGCCATCAGTGAGTCCACAGGGGTACCTAACTATGACTACACCTTC.

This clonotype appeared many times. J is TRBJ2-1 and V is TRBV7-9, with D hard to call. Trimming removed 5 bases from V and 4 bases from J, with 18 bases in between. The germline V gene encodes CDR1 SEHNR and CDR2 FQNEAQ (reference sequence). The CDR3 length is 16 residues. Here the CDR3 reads CASSPEPARGYNEQFF. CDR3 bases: TGTGCCAGCAGCCCAGAACCAGCGAGAGGTTACAATGAGCAGTTCTTC.

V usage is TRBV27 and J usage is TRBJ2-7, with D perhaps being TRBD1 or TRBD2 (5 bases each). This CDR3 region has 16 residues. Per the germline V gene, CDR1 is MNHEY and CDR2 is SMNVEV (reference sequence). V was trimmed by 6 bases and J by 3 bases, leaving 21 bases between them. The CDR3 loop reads CASRPEGRDLFYEQYV. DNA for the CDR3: TGTGCCAGCAGACCCGAGGGCAGGGATTTATTCTACGAGCAGTACGTC.

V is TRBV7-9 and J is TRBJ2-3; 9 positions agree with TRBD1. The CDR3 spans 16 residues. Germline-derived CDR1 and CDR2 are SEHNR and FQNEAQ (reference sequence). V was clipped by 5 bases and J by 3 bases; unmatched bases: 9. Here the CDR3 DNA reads TGTGCCAGCAGCCCAATGGGACAGGGAAAAACAGATACGCAGTATTTT. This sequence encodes CASSPMGQGKTDTQYF.

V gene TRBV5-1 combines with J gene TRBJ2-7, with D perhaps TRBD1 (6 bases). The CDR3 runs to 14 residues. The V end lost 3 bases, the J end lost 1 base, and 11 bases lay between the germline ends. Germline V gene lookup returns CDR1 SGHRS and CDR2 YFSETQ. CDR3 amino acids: CASSYRDTSYEQYF. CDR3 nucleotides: TGCGCCAGCAGCTACCGGGACACATCCTACGAGCAGTACTTC.

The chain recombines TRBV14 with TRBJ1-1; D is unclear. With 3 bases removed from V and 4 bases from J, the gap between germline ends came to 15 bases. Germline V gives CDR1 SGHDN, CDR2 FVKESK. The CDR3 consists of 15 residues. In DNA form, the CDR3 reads TGTGCCAGCAGCCACCATTCGGGAGAAGCCACTGAAGCTTTCTTT. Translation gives CASSHHSGEATEAFF.

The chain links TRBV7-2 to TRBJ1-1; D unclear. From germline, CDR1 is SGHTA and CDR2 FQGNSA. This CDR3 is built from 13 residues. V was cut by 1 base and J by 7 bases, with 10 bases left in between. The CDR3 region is CASSLVLIREAFF. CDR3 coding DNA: TGTGCCAGCAGCTTAGTATTAATTCGTGAAGCTTTCTTT.

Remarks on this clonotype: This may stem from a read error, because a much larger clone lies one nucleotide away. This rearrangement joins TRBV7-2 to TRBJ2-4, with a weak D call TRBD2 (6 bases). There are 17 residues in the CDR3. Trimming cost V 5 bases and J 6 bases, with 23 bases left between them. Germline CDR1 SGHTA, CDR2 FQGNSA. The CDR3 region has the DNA TGTGCCAGCAGCCCACGCGATGGACATGTCGGGGGAAACATTCAGTACTTC. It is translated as CASSPRDGHVGGNIQYF.

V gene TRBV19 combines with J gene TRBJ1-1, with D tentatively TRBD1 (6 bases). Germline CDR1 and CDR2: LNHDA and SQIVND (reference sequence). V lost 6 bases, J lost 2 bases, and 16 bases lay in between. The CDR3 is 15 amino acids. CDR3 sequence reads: CASSADGTQNTEAFF. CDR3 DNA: TGTGCCAGTAGCGCCGACGGGACACAAAACACTGAAGCTTTCTTT. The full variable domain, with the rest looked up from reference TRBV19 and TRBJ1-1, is DGGITQSPKYLFRKEGQNVTLSCEQNLNHDAMYWYRQDPGQGLRLIYYSQIVNDFQKGDIAEGYSVSREKKESFPLTVTSAQKNPTAFYLCASSADGTQNTEAFFGQGTRLTVV.

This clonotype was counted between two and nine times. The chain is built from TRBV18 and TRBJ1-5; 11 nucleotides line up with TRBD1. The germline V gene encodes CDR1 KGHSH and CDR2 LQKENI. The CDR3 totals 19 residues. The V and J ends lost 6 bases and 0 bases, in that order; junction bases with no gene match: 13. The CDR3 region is CASSLFGTGGLYSNQPQHF. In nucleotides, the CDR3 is TGTGCCAGCTCCCTCTTCGGGACAGGGGGTTTGTATAGCAATCAGCCCCAGCATTTT.

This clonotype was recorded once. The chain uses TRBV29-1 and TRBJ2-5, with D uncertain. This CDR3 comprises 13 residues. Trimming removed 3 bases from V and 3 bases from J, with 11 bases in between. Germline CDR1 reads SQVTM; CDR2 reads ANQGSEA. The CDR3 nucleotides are TGCAGCGTTGACTCGGGCAGCGAAGAGACCCAGTACTTC. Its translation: CSVDSGSEETQYF.